The clone carrying this T cell receptor beta chain was seen repeatedly, ten times or more. TCRdb processed the 5' RACE reads anew with MiXCR; each CDR3 protein has one entry. Of more than 95,000 distinct CDR3 sequences detected, approximately 9% appear once; the ten largest clones hold about 40%. The junction had 3 bases not matched to a gene; V was cut back by 4 bases and J by 12 bases. CDR1 MNHNY and CDR2 SVGAGI come from the germline V gene (reference sequence). This CDR3 region has 11 residues. The data stem from a study of T cells after yellow fever vaccination. The input for sequencing was CD8+ T cells sorted from PBMCs, taken on the day of the yellow fever booster vaccination. The sequence was collected from a young man who received the YFV17D yellow fever vaccine. The V call is TRBV6-6, the J call TRBJ2-1, with TRBD1 identical over 7 bases. As DNA, the CDR3 is TGTGCCAGCAGTTCCACAGGGGTGCAGTTCTTC. This translates into CASSSTGVQFF.